This entry lists 9 T cell receptor beta chains sequenced from one sample in a study of cytomegalovirus exposure and HLA in healthy donors. Researchers ran the PCR with 60 Vbeta and 13 Jbeta primers. Only in-frame clones appear in the TCRdb table, and some are missing; sequencing was by immunoSEQ multiplex PCR. The sample consists of around 72,000 clones, 65% to 70% of them appearing once. The sequenced material came from PBMCs. Every receptor here comes from a man in his forties in good health and CMV-seropositive.

V is TRBV6-5 and J is TRBJ2-7; D is unresolved. Trimming removed 3 bases from V and 4 bases from J, with 16 bases in between. The CDR3 length is 15 residues. Germline lookup yields CDR1 MNHEY and CDR2 SVGAGI. The DNA of the CDR3 is TGTGCCAGCAGTTATAGGAGAGGTTTCGGGTACGAGCAGTACTTC. Translated: CASSYRRGFGYEQYF.

The chain joins TRBV7-6 to TRBJ2-2; 11 positions match TRBD2. The junction had 3 bases not matched to a gene; V was cut back by 5 bases and J by 4 bases. The CDR3 is 15 residues long. Germline V gene data show CDR1 as SGHVS and CDR2 as FNYEAQ. CDR3 in amino acids: CASSRSGGATGELFF. DNA for the CDR3: TGTGCCAGCAGCCGTAGCGGGGGGGCCACCGGGGAGCTGTTTTTT.

This clone was observed once. The chain employs TRBV7-2 and TRBJ1-1; D possibly corresponds to TRBD1 (6 bases). Trimming left V 5 bases short and J 8 bases short, with 18 bases between. The CDR3 sequence is 14 residues long. CDR1 and CDR2 from the germline V gene are SGHTA and FQGNSA. CDR3 sequence reads: CASSPGGALREAFF. In DNA form, the CDR3 reads TGTGCCAGCAGCCCCGGGGGGGCTCTACGGGAAGCTTTCTTT.

The genes are TRBV30 and TRBJ1-6; 7 positions agree with TRBD1. V lost 2 bases, J lost 8 bases, and 3 bases stayed unmatched. Germline lookup yields CDR1 GTSNPN and CDR2 SVGIG (reference sequence). The CDR3 totals 13 residues. The chain's CDR3 is CAWSLGQDSPLHF. In DNA form, the CDR3 reads TGTGCCTGGAGTCTCGGACAGGATTCACCCCTCCACTTT. Together with reference TRBV30 and TRBJ1-6, the CDR3 gives the full variable domain: SQTIHQWPATLVQPVGSPLSLECTVEGTSNPNLYWYRQAAGRGLQLLFYSVGIGQISSEVPQNLSASRPQDRQFILSSKKLLLSDSGFYLCAWSLGQDSPLHFGNGTRLTVT.

This clone occurred once. V is TRBV4-2 and J is TRBJ2-5; maybe TRBD2 (5 bases). TRBJ2-7 matches the DNA end more closely, so the J call is doubtful. The CDR3 spans 13 residues. Per the germline V gene, CDR1 is LGHNA and CDR2 is YNFKEQ. DNA for the CDR3: TGTGCCAGCAGCCAAGATCTTGGGAGCGAGCAGTACTTC. Translated: CASSQDLGSEQYF.

J is TRBJ1-1 and V is TRBV7-3, with a weak D call TRBD1 (6 bases). This CDR3 comprises 13 residues. Germline V CDR1 and CDR2: SGHTA, FQGTGA. Trimming left V 2 bases short and J 7 bases short, with 11 bases between. The CDR3 bases are TGTGCCAGCAGCTTAGGGGGCTTGGATGAAGCTTTCTTT. Amino acid sequence: CASSLGGLDEAFF.

The rearrangement links TRBV7-8 to TRBJ2-7; 9 bases map to TRBD1. The CDR3 loop spans 15 amino acids. With V trimmed by 5 bases and J by 2 bases, 7 bases remained unmatched. CDR1 and CDR2 (germline): SGHVS, FQNEAQ. The CDR3 nucleotides read TGTGCCAGCAGCGCGCGGGGACAGGGTACCTACGAGCAGTACTTC. This codes for CASSARGQGTYEQYF.

This clone turned up a few times. This chain uses TRBV5-1 with TRBJ1-2, with TRBD1 as a possible D gene (5 bases). The V gene's germline CDR1 is SGHRS and CDR2 YFSETQ. V was cut by 0 bases and J by 8 bases, with 20 bases left in between. The CDR3 consists of 16 residues. CDR3 loop: CASSLALGTGRGGYTF. Here the CDR3 DNA reads TGCGCCAGCAGCTTGGCTCTTGGTACAGGACGGGGGGGCTACACCTTC.

CDR3 in amino acids: CASSLTGRVNNEQFF. The CDR3, as DNA: TGTGCCAGCAGCTTGACAGGGAGGGTCAACAATGAGCAGTTCTTC. The chain has TRBV5-4 and TRBJ2-1, with D tentatively TRBD2 (7 bases). The CDR3 consists of 15 residues. The V gene's germline CDR1 is SGHNT and CDR2 YYREEE (reference sequence). V lost 1 base and J lost 5, with 13 bases in between.